This TCR beta chain appears in the sequencing data of a study of cytomegalovirus exposure and HLA in healthy donors. Trimming pared 5 bases from V and 2 bases from J, leaving 15 bases between. CDR3 length: 15 residues. Germline CDR1 reads LNHDA; CDR2 reads SQIVND (reference sequence). The primer mix had 60 Vbeta and 13 Jbeta primers. As handled by the study authors: About 10 million of 70 million to 80 million unique TCR beta chains were shared, per a later count. The data were produced by immunoSEQ multiplex PCR, yet TCRdb's version contains in-frame clones alone and is incomplete. V and J calls and clone size are those listed in that table; D and trimming were worked out from the DNA. Counted here are about 190,000 clones, approximately 70% occurring once; the ten biggest clones make up less than 4%. About this clone itself: The antigen is unknown.

Findings of the study overall: In a later analysis, compared with equally common non-associated chains, HLA-associated beta chains were more expanded. Prediction of most subjects' HLA-A and HLA-B alleles by TCR beta sequences was reportedly accurate.

This TCR derives from a woman under 40 in good health and CMV-seropositive. The chain combines TRBV19 with TRBJ1-2; D gene unclear. Sequencing was carried out using PBMCs. The CDR3: CASSPSFDKNYGYTF. CDR3 nucleotides: TGTGCCAGTAGTCCATCATTTGACAAGAACTATGGCTACACCTTC.